The rows below give T cell receptor beta chains drawn from one sample of a study of blood T cell repertoires in COVID-19. Using immunoSEQ multiplex PCR, the repertoire was profiled, and TCRdb retains in-frame clones only, with some absent. Of 95,000 or so clones detected, under 90% appear once; the ten largest clones hold roughly 3.5%. Sequencing was done on a sample of peripheral blood. These receptors were taken from a woman in her sixties or seventies with acute or convalescent COVID-19. Each CDR3 is given with its conserved first and last residue. The order of the fields is D gene, V gene, clone size, J gene, CDR3 DNA, CDR3 protein. A D gene is named only where the DNA matches it firmly. Part of the rows lack a size; the others show once, few, many or a class for expanded clones.

-	TRBV4-1	once	TRBJ1-1	TGCGCCAGCAGCCAAGAAACATCCACCCACACTGAAGCTTTCTTT	CASSQETSTHTEAFF
TRBD1	TRBV3-1/TRBV3-2	-	TRBJ1-6	TGTGCCAGCAGCCAAGATTCGGGGACAGGGGGTTCACCCCTCCACTTT	CASSQDSGTGGSPLHF
-	TRBV7-7	-	TRBJ2-3	TGTGCTAGCAGCGGCTTGGGGGCGGACACAGATACGCAGTATTTT	CASSGLGADTDTQYF
-	TRBV6-7	few	TRBJ1-1	TGTGCCAGCATAGGGGGTGCCGGCACTGAAGCTTTCTTT	CASIGGAGTEAFF
TRBD1	TRBV5-6	-	TRBJ1-5	TGTGCCAGCAGCCGGACAGGGGGAATGAGCAATCAGCCCCAGCATTTT	CASSRTGGMSNQPQHF
-	TRBV28	-	TRBJ2-2	TGTGCCAGCAGTGCCCGTTCGCGGGGTCGAACCACCGGGGAGCTGTTTTTT	CASSARSRGRTTGELFF
-	TRBV3-1/TRBV3-2	-	TRBJ1-1	TGTGCCAGCAGCCAACAGTTAGGGAGCACTGAAGCTTTCTTT	CASSQQLGSTEAFF
TRBD2	TRBV30	-	TRBJ2-7	TGTGCCTGGAGTGTACAAAGGTCCCCGCGGGAGGTGGCGGACTTC	CAWSVQRSPREVADF
TRBD1	TRBV19	once	TRBJ1-5	TGTGCCAGTAGCGCAGACAGGGGCCCCGATCAGCCCCAGCATTTT	CASSADRGPDQPQHF
-	TRBV28	-	TRBJ2-1	TGTGCCAGCCAGGGAATCGGCTCCTACAATGAGCAGTTCTTC	CASQGIGSYNEQFF
-	TRBV2	once	TRBJ1-1	TGTGCCAGCGGTCGGGAGATGAACACTGAAGCTTTCTTT	CASGREMNTEAFF
-	TRBV6-5	-	TRBJ2-3	TGTGCCAGCAGTACTACAACCACAGATACGCAGTATTTT	CASSTTTTDTQYF
-	TRBV6-5	-	TRBJ1-5	TGTGCCAGCAGTTACGGACAAAATCAGCCCCAGCATTTT	CASSYGQNQPQHF
TRBD1	TRBV19	-	TRBJ2-2	TGTGCCACGGGACAGCTGTCGAACACCGGGGAGCTGTTTTTT	CATGQLSNTGELFF
TRBD1	TRBV6-5	-	TRBJ1-4	TGTGCCAGCAGTTACTTGACCGGGACAGGGCTCAAACTGTTTTTT	CASSYLTGTGLKLFF
-	TRBV6-6	-	TRBJ2-5	TGTGCCAGCAGTTATCAGAGAGGGGAGACCCAGTACTTC	CASSYQRGETQYF
-	TRBV28	-	TRBJ1-2	TGTGCCAGCAGTTTCGGACAGCAGAACTATGGCTACACCTTC	CASSFGQQNYGYTF
TRBD2	TRBV19	-	TRBJ2-1	TGTGCCAGTAGTAAGGCCGGGACTAGCGGGCCCTACAATGAGCAGTTCTTC	CASSKAGTSGPYNEQFF
TRBD2	TRBV5-1	once	TRBJ2-7	TGCGCCAGCAGCCGGACTAGTTCAGCCTACGAGCAGTACTTC	CASSRTSSAYEQYF
TRBD1	TRBV19	-	TRBJ1-4	TGTGCCAGTAGCACCCAAGGACGGACAGGTGGCGGAAAACTGTTTTTT	CASSTQGRTGGGKLFF
TRBD1	TRBV14	few	TRBJ1-1	TGTGCCAGCAGCCAAGAGGGACAGGGTACGACTGAAGCTTTCTTT	CASSQEGQGTTEAFF
TRBD1	TRBV7-2	-	TRBJ1-1	TGTGCCAGCAGAAGACAGGGGATGCGGAACACTGAAGCTTTCTTT	CASRRQGMRNTEAFF
-	TRBV12-3/TRBV12-4	-	TRBJ2-7	TGTGCCAGCAGGTTGGGGGGAGACGAGCAGTACTTC	CASRLGGDEQYF
-	TRBV30	-	TRBJ1-3	TGTGCCTGGAGCCAGGGCGCAGGTGGAAACACCATATATTTT	CAWSQGAGGNTIYF
TRBD1	TRBV13	few	TRBJ1-3	TGTGCCAGCAGCGGGGGACAGCTCCACTCTGGAAACACCATATATTTT	CASSGGQLHSGNTIYF
TRBD1	TRBV28	-	TRBJ1-2	TGTGCCAGCAGTTTAAAACAGGGGGCTGGGAACTATGGCTACACCTTC	CASSLKQGAGNYGYTF
-	TRBV19	-	TRBJ2-6	TGTGCCAGTAGTATAGAATGGGTGTATGCAGAGGTCTCCTCTGGGGCCAACGTCCTGACTTTC	CASSIEWVYAEVSSGANVLTF
TRBD1	TRBV19	-	TRBJ1-5	TGTGCCAGTAAGGGGGGACAGGGGGGTCAGCCCCAGCATTTT	CASKGGQGGQPQHF
-	TRBV19	-	TRBJ1-1	TGTGCCAGTAGTATCCCGGGACAGAACACTGAAGCTTTCTTT	CASSIPGQNTEAFF
TRBD1	TRBV20-1	-	TRBJ1-5	TGCAGTGCTAGTCTAGGGACAGGGGGCTTTCAGCCCCAGCATTTT	CSASLGTGGFQPQHF
TRBD2	TRBV7-2	-	TRBJ2-1	TGTGCCAGCAGCTTAACGAGGCGGGAGTATAGTTACAATGAGCAGTTCTTC	CASSLTRREYSYNEQFF
-	TRBV28	-	TRBJ1-2	TGTGCCTCACAGACGGACAGCAACTATGGCTACACCTTC	CASQTDSNYGYTF
TRBD2	TRBV5-1	-	TRBJ2-1	TGCGCCAGCAGCCCCGGGACTAGGGGCTATGAGCAGTTCTTC	CASSPGTRGYEQFF
-	TRBV28	-	TRBJ1-5	TGTGCCAGCAGTTTGGGGGGGCTTACTGTTCAGCCCCAGCATTTT	CASSLGGLTVQPQHF
TRBD1	TRBV7-2	-	TRBJ1-1	TGTGCCAGCAGCTTAGGCCGACCTCAGGGGGCAGGCGAAGCTTTCTTT	CASSLGRPQGAGEAFF
-	TRBV5-1	few	TRBJ2-2	TGCGCCAGCAGGGTAGCCCCGAACACCGGGGAGCTGTTTTTT	CASRVAPNTGELFF
-	TRBV19	-	TRBJ1-2	TGTGCCAGTAGTATACCCCGAGGAGGAGCTAACTATGGCTACACCTTC	CASSIPRGGANYGYTF
-	TRBV6-6	-	TRBJ1-6	TGTGCCAGCAGTTACTGGTCCACTCTTAATTCACCCCTCCACTTT	CASSYWSTLNSPLHF
-	TRBV3-1/TRBV3-2	once	TRBJ2-6	TGTGCCAGCAGCCAGGGGGCCAGCTCTGGGGCCAACGTCCTGACTTTC	CASSQGASSGANVLTF
-	TRBV2	-	TRBJ2-5	TGTGCCAGCAGGGGTACAGGGAAGGGGGAGACCCAGTACTTC	CASRGTGKGETQYF
TRBD1	TRBV7-6	-	TRBJ2-2	TGTGCCAGCAGCTTAACGACAGGGGGCGCGGGCGGGGAGCTGTTTTTT	CASSLTTGGAGGELFF
-	TRBV2	-	TRBJ2-5	TGTGCCGGTACAGCCGGGGTAGAATATATGAAGACCCAGTACTTC	CAGTAGVEYMKTQYF
TRBD1	TRBV3-1/TRBV3-2	-	TRBJ1-3	TGTGCCAGCAGCCAGCTCCGGGACAGGGGAGACACCATATATTTT	CASSQLRDRGDTIYF
-	TRBV5-1	-	TRBJ1-1	TGCGCCAGCAGCAAACAGGGCATGAACACTGAAGCTTTCTTT	CASSKQGMNTEAFF
-	TRBV9	-	TRBJ1-3	TGTGCCAGCAGCCCCCGGTACGGGGACACCATATATTTT	CASSPRYGDTIYF
-	TRBV30	-	TRBJ2-7	TGTGCCTGGAGTGTCGGCAGGGGCTACGAGCAGTACTTC	CAWSVGRGYEQYF
TRBD2	TRBV13	-	TRBJ2-3	TGTGCCAGCAGCTTCGGCGGGAGTAGTACGACAGATACGCAGTATTTT	CASSFGGSSTTDTQYF
-	TRBV5-5	-	TRBJ2-6	TGTGCCAGCAGCCGGGGAGGCTCTGGGGCCAACGTCCTGACTTTC	CASSRGGSGANVLTF